The text below deals with one T cell receptor beta chain. Its antigen remains unknown. The data stem from a study of cytomegalovirus exposure and HLA in healthy donors. Study-level information: A data release that came early held roughly 85 million unique TCRs from HLA-typed donors.

Trimming left V 9 bases short and J 3 bases short, with 9 bases between. The CDR3 totals 13 residues. Germline V CDR1 and CDR2: MDHEN, SYDVKM. Study-wide results and limits: Several of the most significant clusters appeared, in a later analysis, to be linked to common viral pathogens. Later analysis reportedly placed an Asian-associated ancestry cluster below the roughly 680-donor mean in N-insertions. Looking again later, the authors saw that most CMV-associated TCR beta chains seemed HLA-restricted.

The PCR contained 60 Vbeta and 13 Jbeta primers. Produced via immunoSEQ multiplex PCR; TCRdb's table is partial and in-frame only. The data hold 200,000 to 250,000 clones, with around 80% observed a single time. The receptor was isolated from a man in his fifties or sixties in good health and CMV-seronegative. The chain combines TRBV28 with TRBJ1-6; TRBD1 might be the D (6 bases). The sequencing sample was made of PBMCs. The CDR3 nucleotides are TGTGCCAGTGGACAGATCTATAATTCACCCCTCCACTTT. Translation gives CASGQIYNSPLHF.